Listed below are T cell receptor beta chains from one sample, sequenced in a study of Ad26.COV2.S vaccination and SARS-CoV-2 variants. Profiling relied on immunoSEQ multiplex PCR, and the TCRdb table lists in-frame clones only, not all of them. The profile covers approximately 410,000 clones, with 88% appearing a single time and less than 4% taken by the ten largest. Here the sequenced sample was peripheral blood, taken in a trial of Ad26.COV2.S vaccine versus placebo. These receptors were taken from a person aged 18-65 years who received the Ad26.COV2.S COVID-19 vaccine or a placebo. The CDR3 runs from the conserved cysteine through the conserved F or W. A D gene is named only where the DNA matches it firmly. A row's size may be missing; if present it is once, few, many or a size class.

TRBJ2-1 . TRBV11-1 TRBD2 TGTGCCAGCAGCTTACTAGCGGGAACCTACAATGAGCAGTTCTTC CASSLLAGTYNEQFF
TRBJ1-2 . TRBV6-1 . TGTGCCAGCAGTGAAGGAGACTATGGCTACACCTTC CASSEGDYGYTF
TRBJ2-7 . TRBV19 . TGTGCCAGTAGTACCCGACAGGCAGTCTCCTACGAGCAGTACTTC CASSTRQAVSYEQYF
TRBJ2-2 few TRBV6-4 . TGTGCCAGCAGTGACTCCCAGGGGAAAGACACCGGGGAGCTGTTTTTT CASSDSQGKDTGELFF
TRBJ1-2 . TRBV19 TRBD1 TGTGCCAGTAGTATAGACGGGACAGGGACGACCGTAGATGGCTACACCTTC CASSIDGTGTTVDGYTF
TRBJ1-1 . TRBV7-8 TRBD1 TGTGCCAGCAGCTCAACCGACAGGGGAGTGGATGGAGCTTTCTTT CASSSTDRGVDGAFF
TRBJ1-5 . TRBV7-8 . TGTGCCAGCAGCTTAGAAGGAGTCTACAATCAGCCCCAGCATTTT CASSLEGVYNQPQHF
TRBJ2-1 . TRBV24-1 . TGTGCCACCAGTGAGGGCGGGGGCCCATTCAATGAGCAGTTCTTC CATSEGGGPFNEQFF
TRBJ1-4 . TRBV19 . TGTGCCAGTACCGACACAAGACGGGATCTCGAACTGTTTTTT CASTDTRRDLELFF
TRBJ2-3 . TRBV19 . TGTGCCTTCCATGGGGATACGCAGTATTTT CAFHGDTQYF
TRBJ1-4 . TRBV6-5 . TGTGCCAGCAGTTATACGGGCCTTAATGAAAAACTGTTTTTT CASSYTGLNEKLFF
TRBJ1-2 . TRBV3-1/TRBV3-2 TRBD1 TGTGCCAGCAGCCAAGATGTGCAGGGGGGGCGTGGTGGCTACACCTTC CASSQDVQGGRGGYTF
TRBJ2-3 . TRBV4-3 . TGCGCCAGCAGCCAAGAAGGAGACTCTAGCACAGATACGCAGTATTTT CASSQEGDSSTDTQYF
TRBJ2-5 . TRBV6-2/TRBV6-3 . TGTGCCAGCAGTTGGTCACGGCTCCAAGAGACCCAGTACTTC CASSWSRLQETQYF
TRBJ2-7 . TRBV11-1 . TGTGCCAGCAGCTTAGCGCGTGTAGGGGGCTCCTACGAGCAGTACTTC CASSLARVGGSYEQYF
TRBJ2-4 . TRBV19 TRBD1 TGTGCCAGTAGCACGGACAGGGTAGCCAAAAACATTCAGTACTTC CASSTDRVAKNIQYF
TRBJ1-2 once TRBV27 TRBD1 TGTGCCAGCAGTTTATACGGACAGGGGGCTAACTATGGCTACACCTTC CASSLYGQGANYGYTF
TRBJ2-4 once TRBV12-5 . TGTGCTAGTGGTTTGCCCACAGGAGTTAAAAACATTCAGTACTTC CASGLPTGVKNIQYF
TRBJ2-2 . TRBV7-2 . TGTGCCAGCAGCTTAACTAACACCGGGGAGCTGTTTTTT CASSLTNTGELFF
TRBJ2-2 . TRBV5-1 TRBD2 TGCGCCAGCAGCTTGGCCAGTTTCGGCGGGGGGGCCGCGAACACCGGGGAGCTGTTTTTT CASSLASFGGGAANTGELFF
TRBJ2-1 once TRBV10-3 TRBD1 TGTGCCACAGGACAGGGGGGCTACAATGAGCAGTTCTTC CATGQGGYNEQFF
TRBJ2-7 once TRBV11-2 TRBD2 TGTGCCAGCAGCTCCGTTAGCGGGGGCAGTACCTACGAGCAGTACTTC CASSSVSGGSTYEQYF
TRBJ1-2 . TRBV10-3 . TGTGCCATCAGTGAAGGGGGTTCGGGGGGAGGCTATGGCTACACCTTC CAISEGGSGGGYGYTF
TRBJ2-5 . TRBV18 TRBD2 TGTGCCAGCTCACCACCTCAAAGGGCGGGAGCCACTAGGACCCAGTACTTC CASSPPQRAGATRTQYF
TRBJ2-5 once TRBV28 . TGTGCCAGCAGTTTTGGCAGTCGGGAGACCCAGTACTTC CASSFGSRETQYF
TRBJ2-2 . TRBV5-4 TRBD2 TGTGCCAGCAGCTTGAATCGGGGGGGCCGTACCGGGGAGCTGTTTTTT CASSLNRGGRTGELFF
TRBJ1-6 . TRBV10-3 TRBD1 TGTGCCATCAGGGGGACAGAACGTAATTCACCCCTCCACTTT CAIRGTERNSPLHF
TRBJ1-1 . TRBV9 . TGTGCCAGCAGCGAGGCGGATAGTGGAAACACTGAAGCTTTCTTT CASSEADSGNTEAFF
TRBJ1-5 few TRBV7-8 . TGTGCCAGCAGCTCGCCTCGGAGAGGGAAAAGGGATCAGCCCCAGCATTTT CASSSPRRGKRDQPQHF
TRBJ2-4 . TRBV10-2 . TGCGCCAGCAGTGATCCCCGCAGACTTACCCAAACCAAAAACATTCAGTACTTC CASSDPRRLTQTKNIQYF
TRBJ1-4 . TRBV6-5 TRBD1 TGTGCCAGCAGTCCAGCTTTACAGGGGGAAAAACTGTTTTTT CASSPALQGEKLFF
TRBJ2-7 . TRBV10-3 . TGTGCCATCAATGGGGGGGGCCTCGGCGAGCAGTACTTC CAINGGGLGEQYF
TRBJ1-3 . TRBV7-8 TRBD1 TGTGCCAGCAGCCTACAGGGGGCTAGAAACACCATATATTTT CASSLQGARNTIYF
TRBJ1-2 . TRBV3-1/TRBV3-2 . TGTGCCAGCAGCCATTCCCTAGATCGGGGCTACACCTTC CASSHSLDRGYTF
TRBJ2-7 . TRBV7-8 . TGTGCCAGCAGCTGGGACCGCAACGAGCAGTACTTC CASSWDRNEQYF
TRBJ2-3 . TRBV6-6 . TGTGCCAGCATACGGGGGTCAACTAGCACAGATACGCAGTATTTT CASIRGSTSTDTQYF
TRBJ1-1 . TRBV6-1 TRBD1 TGTGCCAGCAGTGGGGAGGGACAGATCCCGAACACTGAAGCTTTCTTT CASSGEGQIPNTEAFF
TRBJ1-1 . TRBV11-2 . TGTGCCAGCAGCTTCCAGGGGTCCCCTGAAGCTTTCTTT CASSFQGSPEAFF
TRBJ1-2 . TRBV6-5 . TGTGCCAGCAGTTATAATGGTGGCTACACCTTC CASSYNGGYTF
TRBJ1-2 . TRBV7-3 TRBD1 TGTGCCAGCAGCTTAGGGACAGGGCGAGGCTACACCTTC CASSLGTGRGYTF
TRBJ2-5 . TRBV29-1 TRBD2 TGCAGCGTGGCCAGCGGGGGGGCCCCAGAGACCCAGTACTTC CSVASGGAPETQYF
TRBJ1-2 . TRBV5-1 TRBD1 TGCGCCAGCACCTCGGACAGGGCGTATGGCTACACCTTC CASTSDRAYGYTF
TRBJ1-4 . TRBV6-6 . TGTGCCATTGCCAGGGGCACTAATGAAAAACTGTTTTTT CAIARGTNEKLFF
TRBJ2-7 . TRBV28 . TGTGCCAGCAGTTTGGACAGTTCCTACGAGCAGTACTTC CASSLDSSYEQYF
TRBJ2-4 . TRBV19 . TGTGCCAGTAGCCCGGACGGAGCCAAAAACATTCAGTACTTC CASSPDGAKNIQYF
TRBJ2-7 . TRBV28 . TGTGCCAGCAGTTTATCGGGCAGGGTCGACGAGCAGTACTTC CASSLSGRVDEQYF
TRBJ2-7 . TRBV7-9 . TGTGCCAGCAGCTTTGACAGTACCTACGAGCAGTACTTC CASSFDSTYEQYF
TRBJ2-7 . TRBV7-6 TRBD1 TGTGCCAGCAGCCAAAGGGACAGGGGGAGGATGGAGCAGTACTTC CASSQRDRGRMEQYF
TRBJ2-1 . TRBV6-1 . TGTGCCAGCAGTGAATTGGGGAACAATGAGCAGTTCTTC CASSELGNNEQFF
TRBJ2-5 . TRBV30 . TGTGCCTGGAGTCCAACGGGACGGTCACAAGAGACCCAGTACTTC CAWSPTGRSQETQYF